A single T cell receptor (beta chain) is shown here with its context. Its antigen is as yet unknown. These data come from a study of CD8 T cells in ankylosing spondylitis. Quantitative barcoded 5'-RACE was used to prepare TCR beta libraries. In TCRdb, the 5' RACE reads were re-called with MiXCR into one record per CDR3 protein. The table records 250,000 to 350,000 distinct CDR3 sequences, approximately 8.2% of them present only once. Study-wide results and limits: Blood from ankylosing spondylitis patients appeared to carry a characteristic roughly 8-variant TCR beta motif.

Per germline, CDR1 DFQATT and CDR2 SNEGSKA (reference sequence). The CDR3 sequence is 20 residues long. Trimming cost V 1 base and J 4 bases; bases outside gene matches: 23. The source is a male donor with ankylosing spondylitis. The chain recombines TRBV20-1 with TRBJ2-3, with TRBD2 matching over 7 bases. The source material was blood, either unsorted or a sorted T cell fraction (not recorded which). In DNA, the CDR3 is TGCAGTGCTAGAGGAGAGCGGGGCCCTACGACCCTATATGTGGCAGATACGCAGTATTTT. Protein: CSARGERGPTTLYVADTQYF.